Below, one TCR beta chain is given with its context. This sample stems from a study of cytomegalovirus exposure and HLA in healthy donors. The CDR3 totals 14 residues. The germline V gene has CDR1 MNHEY and CDR2 SMNVEV (reference sequence). Trimming cost V 5 bases and J 2 bases, with 12 bases left between them. The study ran its PCR with 60 Vbeta and 13 Jbeta primers. The repertoire was sequenced with immunoSEQ multiplex PCR; TCRdb's copy has only in-frame clones and lacks some. The repertoire holds fewer than 250,000 clones, approximately 80% seen once, with approximately 10% in the top ten. The gene calls are TRBV27 and TRBJ1-2; D gene unclear. What was sequenced was PBMCs. This TCR was recovered from a woman aged 50 to 60 in good health and CMV-seropositive. The DNA of the CDR3 is TGTGCCAGCAGTCGGAGGGCGGAAAACTATGGCTACACCTTC. This translates into CASSRRAENYGYTF.